This T cell receptor beta chain was identified during a study of neurological immune-mediated disorders. TCRdb re-called the 5' RACE reads with MiXCR, one entry per CDR3 protein. Altogether 70,000 to 75,000 distinct CDR3 sequences are present, about 13% being singletons, with the ten largest covering approximately 4.6%. This clonotype was observed many times. The J segment lost 2 bases and the V segment lost 5 bases, leaving 6 bases of the junction unmatched. The CDR3 is made up of 14 amino acids. The V gene's germline CDR1 is MNHEY and CDR2 SMNVEV (reference sequence). Time point reported: longitudinal time-point 1 (baseline).

This sequence joins TRBV27 and TRBJ2-7; 7 bases are a match to TRBD1. This TCR was sampled from a female donor with HTLV-1-associated myelopathy (HAM/TSP). Sequencing was performed on PBMCs. The CDR3 sequence: CASSNRGPAYEQYF. CDR3 nucleotides: TGTGCCAGCAGTAACAGGGGCCCTGCCTACGAGCAGTACTTC.